Listed below are T cell receptor beta chains from one sample, sequenced in a study of cytomegalovirus exposure and HLA in healthy donors. Sequencing was performed with immunoSEQ multiplex PCR; in TCRdb, only in-frame clones are kept and a portion is missing. The sample holds 150,000 to 200,000 clones, around four fifths seen once. Sequenced: PBMCs. The origin of the receptors is a young man in good health and CMV-seropositive. Both conserved end residues are trimmed from each CDR3. Expanded clones get a size class; other rows say once, few or many, or leave the size out.

v_gene	j_gene	abundance	CDR3aa
TRBV7-9	TRBJ1-1	NA	ASSLEGAWGAF
TRBV4-2	TRBJ2-5	NA	ASRLFKETQY
TRBV18	TRBJ1-2	NA	ASLLIRDNYGYT
TRBV11-2	TRBJ1-2	NA	ASSLDWDSTNYGYT
TRBV28	TRBJ1-1	NA	ASSLPGTEAF
TRBV4-3	TRBJ1-1	few	ASSQDSGGMNTEAF
TRBV4-2	TRBJ1-1	NA	ASSQDRGQKNTEAF
TRBV5-1	TRBJ1-1	NA	ASTGGWRNTEAF
TRBV27	TRBJ1-2	few	ASSSGTGSNYGYT
TRBV7-9	TRBJ2-5	NA	ASSVHSQETQY
TRBV19	TRBJ1-5	few	ASNGGYSNQPQH
TRBV2	TRBJ1-2	NA	ATTKGGTGPSYGYT
TRBV5-4	TRBJ2-7	NA	ASSLGVGRTYEQY
TRBV29-1	TRBJ2-7	NA	SVGQGREQY
TRBV15	TRBJ2-1	NA	ATSTAGVTNEQF
TRBV9	TRBJ2-1	NA	ASSERALFDEQF
TRBV6-1	TRBJ1-5	NA	ASSQTANQPQH
TRBV13	TRBJ2-1	NA	ASSPTGTYNEQF
TRBV9	TRBJ1-1	NA	ASSVAPGTGMNTEAF
TRBV9	TRBJ1-1	NA	ASSVATNPEAF
TRBV11-2	TRBJ2-5	NA	ASSGLSSISGGDRETQY
TRBV25-1	TRBJ2-2	NA	ASRRDDTGELF
TRBV5-5	TRBJ1-1	NA	ASSLFWQGLHSTEAF
TRBV9	TRBJ2-5	few	ASSVEGPGETQY
TRBV5-8	TRBJ1-2	NA	ASSWYRDSYGYT
TRBV4-2	TRBJ2-7	NA	ASSPTSTPSYEQY
TRBV12-5	TRBJ2-3	once	ASGLGVTSTDTQY
TRBV5-1	TRBJ2-7	NA	ASSLGMTSGGPYEQY
TRBV10-3	TRBJ1-4	NA	AISESGAGEAKKLF
TRBV25-1	TRBJ1-2	NA	ASSAPETGIYGYT
TRBV14	TRBJ2-3	NA	ASSQAFPDTQY
TRBV2	TRBJ2-1	NA	ASSYGGNEQF
TRBV7-2	TRBJ2-7	NA	ASSLGGTSSYEQY
TRBV4-1	TRBJ1-4	NA	ASSQTGLANEKLF
TRBV7-8	TRBJ2-2	once	ASSPLLASGELF
TRBV5-6	TRBJ2-1	NA	ASSTSGGSSYNEQF
TRBV28	TRBJ2-4	once	ASSSPSGNKNIQY
TRBV10-1	TRBJ2-5	NA	ASSDPGQGRKETQY
TRBV15	TRBJ2-6	few	ATSRPRGSLLSGANVLT
TRBV4-1	TRBJ2-7	NA	ASSGVGTSGIYEQY
TRBV18	TRBJ2-3	few	ASSRIAGGVYADTQY
TRBV10-3	TRBJ2-3	NA	AISPTGGNTDTQY
TRBV7-6	TRBJ2-7	NA	ASSSYFHEQY
TRBV5-6	TRBJ1-2	NA	ASSLGGVDYGYT
TRBV6-1	TRBJ2-2	NA	ASSLAGLPGELF
TRBV4-1	TRBJ2-7	NA	ASSQGGLEQY